This T cell receptor beta chain is from a study of response to subunit inactivated influenza vaccine. V lost 0 bases, J lost 6 bases, and 8 bases stayed unmatched. This CDR3 contains 16 residues. CDR1 and CDR2 (germline): LGHNA, YSLEER. Whole-study findings and limits: Authors suggested each seasonal influenza vaccination recruits few new T cells.

TCRdb processed the RT-PCR reads anew with MiXCR; each CDR3 protein has one entry. The table shows about 700,000 distinct CDR3 sequences, with 11% to 15% occurring only once. This clonotype appeared many times. Antigen specificity is unknown. This receptor was obtained from a man aged 45-60 years who received an inactivated influenza vaccine. The chain employs TRBV4-3 and TRBJ2-5, with 9 bases matching TRBD1. The sequenced sample was PBMCs from blood, obtained approximately 15 days before vaccination. The DNA of the CDR3 is TGCGCCAGCAGCCAAGAATCAGGGACAGGGAGACAGACCCAGTACTTC. Protein product: CASSQESGTGRQTQYF.